One TCR beta chain is described in this entry. Its antigen is unknown. Deletions cut 1 base from V and 2 bases from J, with 14 bases between. Looked up from germline, CDR1 is SGHAT and CDR2 is FQNNGV. The CDR3 length is 16 residues. These data originate in a study of PD-1 blockade in classical Hodgkin lymphoma. Study at large: Intravenous delivery of nivolumab at 3 mg/kg to patients occurred every 2 weeks. Study observations and caveats: CD8+ TCR diversity did not rise significantly by C4D1, unlike CD4+.

Relapse was seen in all patients after autologous stem cell transplantation, and brentuximab vedotin exposure was variable. Assay: immunoSEQ multiplex PCR; the TCRdb copy retains only in-frame clones and omits some. The sample includes around 91,000 clones, 81% seen only once; the top ten take approximately 15%. The origin of this receptor is a human donor with classical Hodgkin lymphoma. The sequencing here drew on peripheral blood mononuclear cells (PBMCs), taken before the second cycle of nivolumab. The chain employs TRBV11-2 and TRBJ2-5; maybe TRBD2 (5 bases). This CDR3 is CASSLGSRAGQETQYF. The CDR3 region has the DNA TGTGCCAGCAGCTTAGGATCGAGGGCAGGACAAGAGACCCAGTACTTC.